The 29 T cell receptor beta chains presented below share a single source sample, sequenced in a study of blood T cell repertoires in COVID-19. Sequencing was performed with immunoSEQ multiplex PCR; in TCRdb, only in-frame clones are kept and a portion is missing. This sample has 200,000 or so clones, with roughly 87% found just once. Sequencing was done on a sample of PBMCs or T cells enriched from blood (not recorded which). The receptors here all came from a man aged 25-45 years in a cohort exposed to, infected with or recovered from COVID-19 (not recorded which).

A few counts support this clone. The chain joins TRBV27 to TRBJ2-1; 8 nucleotides match TRBD2. The ends lost 2 bases at V and 8 bases at J; junction bases unmatched: 8. CDR1 is MNHEY, CDR2 SMNVEV, per germline (reference sequence). The CDR3 totals 15 residues. CDR3 in amino acids: CASSLGERESDEQFF. CDR3 bases: TGTGCCAGCAGTTTAGGAGAGCGGGAGTCCGATGAGCAGTTCTTC.

A single count supports this clone. This chain joins TRBV4-1 and TRBJ2-1; 13 bases are a match to TRBD2. With V trimmed by 4 bases and J by 3 bases, 6 bases remained unmatched. Germline values: CDR1 MGHRA, CDR2 YSYEKL. The CDR3 has 17 amino acids. The CDR3 is CASSPLRTSGSYNEQFF. DNA of the CDR3: TGCGCCAGCAGCCCGCTACGGACTAGCGGGAGCTACAATGAGCAGTTCTTC.

The table lists this clone with a count of one. The identical CDR3 is also encoded by other nucleotide sequences in the sample. The chain joins TRBV29-1 to TRBJ1-1; D is unclear. Trimming took off 4 bases at V and 0 bases at J, with 6 bases between the two ends. The germline gives CDR1 SQVTM, CDR2 ANQGSEA. CDR3 length: 12 amino acids. CDR3 sequence reads: CSVARVNTEAFF. In nucleotides, the CDR3 is TGCAGCGTTGCACGGGTGAACACTGAAGCTTTCTTT.

The J gene is TRBJ1-2, the V gene TRBV5-1, with a weak D call TRBD1 (6 bases). The CDR3 extends over 13 amino acids. CDR1 is SGHRS, CDR2 YFSETQ, per germline. V lost 0 bases and J 3 bases, leaving 6 bases between the germline ends. DNA for the CDR3: TGCGCCAGCAGCTTGGACAGGGACTATGGCTACACCTTC. This sequence encodes CASSLDRDYGYTF.

Concerning this clone: The same CDR3 also results from other DNA sequences found in this sample. J is TRBJ1-5 and V is TRBV11-2; TRBD1 matches 9 bases. This CDR3 region has 15 residues. J was trimmed by 4 bases and V by 6 bases; bases with no gene match: 7. Per the germline V gene, CDR1 is SGHAT and CDR2 is FQNNGV. Written as DNA, the CDR3 is TGTGCCAGCAGTCCTGGGACAGGGCGAAATCAGCCCCAGCATTTT. It is translated as CASSPGTGRNQPQHF. The variable domain in full, completed from reference TRBV11-2 and TRBJ1-5, reads EAGVAQSPRYKIIEKRQSVAFWCNPISGHATLYWYQQILGQGPKLLIQFQNNGVVDDSQLPKDRFSAERLKGVDSTLKIQPAKLEDSAVYLCASSPGTGRNQPQHFGDGTRLSIL.

V gene TRBV28 combines with J gene TRBJ2-7; weak D call: TRBD1 (6 bases). CDR1 and CDR2 from the germline V gene are MDHEN and SYDVKM. CDR3 size: 15 residues. Trimming took off 4 bases at V and 3 bases at J, with 16 bases between the two ends. The CDR3 region is CASSSPSTGNYEQYF. DNA of the CDR3: TGTGCCAGCAGTTCCCCCTCTACAGGGAACTACGAGCAGTACTTC.

This CDR3 is CASSSYEGQGANQPQHF. The CDR3 coding sequence is TGTGCCAGCAGTTCATACGAAGGACAGGGGGCGAACCAGCCCCAGCATTTT. This rearrangement joins TRBV28 to TRBJ1-5; 11 bases fit TRBD1. V was clipped by 4 bases and J by 7 bases; unmatched bases: 12. The CDR3 has 17 residues. Germline loops: CDR1 MDHEN, CDR2 SYDVKM.

This chain uses TRBV15 with TRBJ1-4; D possibly corresponds to TRBD1 (6 bases). The CDR3 length is 14 residues. Germline V gene data show CDR1 as LNHNV and CDR2 as YYDKDF (reference sequence). Trimming cost V 4 bases and J 10 bases, with 16 bases left between them. The DNA of the CDR3 is TGTGCCACCAGCACGATGCAGGGGTCCGGAAAACTGTTTTTT. Translated, it gives CATSTMQGSGKLFF.

The chain carries TRBV6-4 and TRBJ1-2; the D is unclear. Trimming shortened V by 3 bases and J by 4 bases, and 15 bases separated the two germline ends. CDR1 is MRHNA and CDR2 is SNTAGT in the germline V gene. This CDR3 spans 15 amino acids. The CDR3 reads CASSENTGRGYGYTF. The CDR3 DNA reads as TGTGCCAGCAGTGAGAATACGGGGAGAGGCTATGGCTACACCTTC.

The chain has TRBV5-4 and TRBJ2-1; 12 nucleotides agree with TRBD1. Germline V lookup: CDR1 SGHNT, CDR2 YYREEE (reference sequence). Losses at the gene ends were 3 bases for V and 0 bases for J; bases not matched to a gene: 7. The CDR3 has 18 residues. For the CDR3, the DNA is TGTGCCAGCAGCTCCGGGACAGGGGGCTGGGTCTCCTACAATGAGCAGTTCTTC. This sequence encodes CASSSGTGGWVSYNEQFF.

The chain uses TRBV7-3 and TRBJ2-2, with D possibly TRBD1 on 6 matching bases. CDR1 and CDR2 (germline): SGHTA, FQGTGA. This CDR3 contains 14 residues. The V end was cut by 0 bases, the J end by 6 bases, with 8 bases between. DNA of the CDR3: TGTGCCAGCAGCTTAACCACAGGGTCCGGGGAGCTGTTTTTT. Translated: CASSLTTGSGELFF.

This chain connects TRBV5-4 to TRBJ2-5; D unclear. The CDR3 spans 12 residues. Germline-derived CDR1 and CDR2 are SGHNT and YYREEE (reference sequence). Trimming took off 6 bases at V and 7 bases at J, with 13 bases between the two ends. The CDR3 DNA reads as TGTGCCAGCACTATTGGTCTAGGGACCCAGTACTTC. Its protein product is CASTIGLGTQYF.

The chain links TRBV16 to TRBJ1-6; D remains unclear. CDR1 and CDR2 from the germline V gene are KGHSY and FQNENV. This CDR3 contains 12 residues. With 5 bases removed from V and 9 bases from J, the gap between germline ends came to 8 bases. In DNA, the CDR3 is TGTGCCAGCAGCATAGCGGGTTCACCCCTCCACTTT. Translation: CASSIAGSPLHF. Combining the CDR3 with reference TRBV16 and TRBJ1-6 gives the whole variable domain GEEVAQTPKHLVRGEGQKAKLYCAPIKGHSYVFWYQQVLKNEFKFLISFQNENVFDETGMPKERFSAKCLPNSPCSLEIQATKLEDSAVYFCASSIAGSPLHFGNGTRLTVT.

The chain is built from TRBV13 and TRBJ1-2; TRBD1 agrees at 8 bases. CDR1 and CDR2 from the germline V gene are PRHDT and FYEKMQ (reference sequence). The CDR3 totals 16 residues. The trim removed 4 bases at V and 8 bases at J, leaving 15 bases unmatched. As DNA, the CDR3 is TGTGCCAGCAGCTCGGACAGGGCCCTGGGAAGTGGCGGCTACACCTTC. Its protein product is CASSSDRALGSGGYTF.

The J gene is TRBJ2-5, the V gene TRBV7-6, with 9 nucleotides matching TRBD2. Losses at the gene ends were 4 bases for V and 1 base for J; bases not matched to a gene: 7. The length of the CDR3 is 16 residues. Germline CDR1 reads SGHVS; CDR2 reads FNYEAQ. CDR3 residues: CASSSLLAGVQETQYF. CDR3 bases: TGTGCCAGCAGCTCCCTACTAGCGGGTGTCCAAGAGACCCAGTACTTC.

The chain uses TRBV18 and TRBJ2-5; TRBD2 matches at 16 bases. CDR3 length equals 17 residues. V trimming: 4 bases; J trimming: 7 bases; junction bases outside the gene matches: 9. Germline CDR1 reads KGHSH; CDR2 reads LQKENI. CDR3 loop: CASSQPGLAGGPGTQYF. As DNA, the CDR3 is TGTGCCAGCTCACAACCGGGACTAGCGGGAGGGCCTGGGACCCAGTACTTC.

The gene calls are TRBV9 and TRBJ2-3; D gene uncertain. Trimming removed 2 bases from V and 4 bases from J, with 11 bases in between. In germline, CDR1 is SGDLS, CDR2 YYNGEE. The CDR3 is 14 residues long. This CDR3 reads CASSVRLVPDTQYF. CDR3 in DNA: TGTGCCAGCAGCGTGAGACTTGTCCCAGATACGCAGTATTTT.

The gene calls are TRBV15 and TRBJ2-1; 7 positions agree with TRBD1. Germline loops: CDR1 LNHNV, CDR2 YYDKDF (reference sequence). The CDR3 runs 17 residues. The V and J ends lost 4 bases and 0 bases, in that order; junction bases with no gene match: 9. The CDR3 is CATSKDRSTSSYNEQFF. The CDR3 DNA reads TGTGCCACCAGCAAGGACAGGTCGACGAGCTCCTACAATGAGCAGTTCTTC.

In its sample, this clone was seen a few times. The rearrangement joins TRBV11-2 to TRBJ2-5, with TRBD2 matching 8 bases. Germline V CDR1 and CDR2: SGHAT, FQNNGV. V gave up 1 base and J gave up 5 bases; unmatched junction bases: 6. The CDR3 has 15 residues. This chain's CDR3 is CASSLVRREVETQYF. The CDR3 nucleotides read TGTGCCAGCAGCTTAGTCCGGCGGGAGGTTGAGACCCAGTACTTC.

The chain employs TRBV10-3 and TRBJ2-7; 9 nucleotides line up with TRBD2. The CDR3 contains 17 residues. Trimming took 2 bases from V and 7 from J; bases not matched to a gene: 15. The germline V gene encodes CDR1 ENHRY and CDR2 SYGVKD. The CDR3 bases are TGTGCCATCAGTGAGGCCGGAGGACTAGCGTCCACGGGGGAGCAGTACTTC. The encoded protein is CAISEAGGLASTGEQYF.

The chain is built from TRBV24-1 and TRBJ2-7; maybe TRBD1 (5 bases). The CDR3 spans 13 residues. Germline values: CDR1 KGHDR, CDR2 SFDVKD. V lost 4 bases, J lost 6 bases, and 12 bases lay in between. In DNA, the CDR3 is TGTGCCACCAGTGAATCAGGGATCCTCGAGCAGTACTTC. Protein product: CATSESGILEQYF.

The V call is TRBV6-5, the J call TRBJ1-6; maybe TRBD1 (5 bases). Trimming removed 1 base from V and 8 bases from J, with 15 bases in between. CDR1 and CDR2 (germline): MNHEY, SVGAGI. This CDR3 has 16 amino acids. The CDR3 here is CASSYLGSGVDSPLHF. The DNA of the CDR3 is TGTGCCAGCAGTTACTTAGGGTCGGGGGTGGATTCACCCCTCCACTTT.

This clone showed up just once. J is TRBJ2-1 and V is TRBV18; D call uncertain. The V gene lost 2 bases and the J gene lost 1 base, with 6 bases spanning the gap. Germline V gives CDR1 KGHSH, CDR2 LQKENI. This CDR3 region has 14 residues. The CDR3 nucleotides read TGTGCCAGCTCACCATCCGGGTCCTACAATGAGCAGTTCTTC. This gives the protein CASSPSGSYNEQFF.

V is TRBV4-1 and J is TRBJ1-6; D is ambiguous. V lost 0 bases, J lost 0 bases, and 3 bases lay in between. Looked up from germline, CDR1 is MGHRA and CDR2 is YSYEKL. The length of the CDR3 is 15 residues. CDR3 sequence reads: CASSQDSSYNSPLHF. The CDR3, as DNA: TGCGCCAGCAGCCAAGACAGCTCCTATAATTCACCCCTCCACTTT.

The CDR3 coding sequence is TGCAGCGGCGAAGGGGGTACCGATACGCAGTATTTT. It translates to CSGEGGTDTQYF. V usage is TRBV29-1 and J usage is TRBJ2-3; a possible D gene is TRBD1 (6 bases). The germline V and J ends were trimmed by 7 bases and 6 bases, with 14 bases remaining between them. Germline-derived CDR1 and CDR2 are SQVTM and ANQGSEA. This CDR3 has 12 amino acids.

This chain joins TRBV9 and TRBJ1-2; D possibly corresponds to TRBD1 (6 bases). Trimming removed 0 bases at V and 4 bases at J, with 22 bases between. The CDR3 consists of 18 residues. Germline assignment: CDR1 SGDLS and CDR2 YYNGEE. The CDR3 spells CASSVVGIIRTDPYGYTF. The CDR3 bases are TGTGCCAGCAGCGTAGTTGGCATTATCCGGACAGATCCCTATGGCTACACCTTC.

The rearrangement links TRBV27 to TRBJ2-1, with 13 bases fitting TRBD2. Trimming cost V 5 bases and J 3 bases; bases outside gene matches: 13. Germline CDR1 is MNHEY and CDR2 is SMNVEV (reference sequence). This CDR3 has 19 amino acids. This CDR3 is CASSVGLAGAQRNYNEQFF. CDR3 coding DNA: TGTGCCAGCAGTGTCGGACTAGCGGGAGCTCAAAGGAACTACAATGAGCAGTTCTTC.

The chain uses TRBV4-1 and TRBJ2-7, with TRBD1 as a possible D gene (5 bases). Germline V gene sequence: CDR1 MGHRA, CDR2 YSYEKL. There are 15 residues in the CDR3. V lost 3 bases and J 1 base, leaving 13 bases between the germline ends. The CDR3 coding sequence is TGCGCCAGCAGCCATCAAACCGGACAATCCTACGAGCAGTACTTC. Its protein is CASSHQTGQSYEQYF.

The chain couples TRBV7-8 to TRBJ2-2; 15 bases match TRBD2. The CDR3 is 18 residues long. CDR1 is SGHVS and CDR2 is FQNEAQ in the germline V gene. Trimming took 3 bases from V and 2 from J; bases not matched to a gene: 4. The CDR3 loop is CASSFPGLAGGNTGELFF. In DNA, the CDR3 is TGTGCCAGCAGCTTTCCGGGACTAGCGGGAGGTAACACCGGGGAGCTGTTTTTT.